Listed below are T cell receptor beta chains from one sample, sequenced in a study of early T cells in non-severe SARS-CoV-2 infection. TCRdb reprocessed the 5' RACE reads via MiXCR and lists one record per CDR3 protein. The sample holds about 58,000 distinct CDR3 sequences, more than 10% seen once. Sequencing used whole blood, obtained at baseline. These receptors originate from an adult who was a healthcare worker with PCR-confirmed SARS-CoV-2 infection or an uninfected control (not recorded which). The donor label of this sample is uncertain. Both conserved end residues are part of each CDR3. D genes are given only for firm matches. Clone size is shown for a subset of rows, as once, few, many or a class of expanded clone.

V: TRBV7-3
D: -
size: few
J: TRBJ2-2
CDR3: CASSSTLGGTGELFF
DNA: TGTGCCAGCAGCTCCACCCTTGGGGGGACCGGGGAGCTGTTTTTT

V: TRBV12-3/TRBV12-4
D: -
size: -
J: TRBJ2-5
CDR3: CASRATGTETQYF
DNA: TGTGCCAGCAGAGCTACAGGGACCGAGACCCAGTACTTC

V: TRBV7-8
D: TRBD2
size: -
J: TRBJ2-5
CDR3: CASSLGTSGGAGETQYF
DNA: TGTGCCAGCAGCTTAGGGACTAGCGGGGGGGCCGGAGAGACCCAGTACTTC

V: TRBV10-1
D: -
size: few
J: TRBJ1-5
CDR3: CASSGQFTGYGGPQHF
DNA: TGCGCCAGCAGTGGTCAATTTACAGGGTATGGGGGGCCCCAGCATTTT

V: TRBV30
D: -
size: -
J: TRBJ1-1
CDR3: CAWRQQTEAFF
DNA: TGTGCCTGGAGGCAACAGACTGAAGCTTTCTTT

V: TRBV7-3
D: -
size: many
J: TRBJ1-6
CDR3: CASKSTEGSLTLHF
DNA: TGTGCCAGCAAGTCCACAGAGGGCAGTTTGACCCTCCACTTT

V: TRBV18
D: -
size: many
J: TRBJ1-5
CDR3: CASSPKEGNQPQHF
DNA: TGTGCCAGCTCACCAAAGGAGGGTAATCAGCCCCAGCATTTT

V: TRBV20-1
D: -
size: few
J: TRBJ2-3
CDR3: CSARGRAGALGSTDTQYF
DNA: TGCAGTGCTAGAGGGAGGGCGGGGGCCCTCGGAAGCACAGATACGCAGTATTTT

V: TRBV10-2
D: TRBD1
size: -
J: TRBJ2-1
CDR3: CASSDSDRGPYNEQFF
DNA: TGCGCCAGCAGTGATTCCGACAGGGGCCCCTACAATGAGCAGTTCTTC

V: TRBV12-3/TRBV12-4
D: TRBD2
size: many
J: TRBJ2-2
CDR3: CASSFGGGPGELFF
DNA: TGTGCCAGCAGTTTCGGCGGGGGGCCCGGGGAGCTGTTTTTT

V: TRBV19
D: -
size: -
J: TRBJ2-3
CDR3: CASSQENTDTQYF
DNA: TGTGCCAGTAGTCAGGAGAACACAGATACGCAGTATTTT

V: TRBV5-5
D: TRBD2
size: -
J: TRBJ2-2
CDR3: CASTSSGILSTGELFF
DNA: TGTGCCAGCACCTCCAGCGGGATTTTAAGCACCGGGGAGCTGTTTTTT

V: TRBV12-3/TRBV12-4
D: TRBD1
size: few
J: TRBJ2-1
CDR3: CATRKDRGSLWNEQFF
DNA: TGTGCCACACGCAAAGACAGGGGGAGTCTCTGGAATGAGCAGTTCTTC

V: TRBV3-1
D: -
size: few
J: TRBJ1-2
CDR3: CASSQATTQGYTF
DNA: TGTGCCAGCAGCCAAGCTACCACACAAGGCTACACCTTC